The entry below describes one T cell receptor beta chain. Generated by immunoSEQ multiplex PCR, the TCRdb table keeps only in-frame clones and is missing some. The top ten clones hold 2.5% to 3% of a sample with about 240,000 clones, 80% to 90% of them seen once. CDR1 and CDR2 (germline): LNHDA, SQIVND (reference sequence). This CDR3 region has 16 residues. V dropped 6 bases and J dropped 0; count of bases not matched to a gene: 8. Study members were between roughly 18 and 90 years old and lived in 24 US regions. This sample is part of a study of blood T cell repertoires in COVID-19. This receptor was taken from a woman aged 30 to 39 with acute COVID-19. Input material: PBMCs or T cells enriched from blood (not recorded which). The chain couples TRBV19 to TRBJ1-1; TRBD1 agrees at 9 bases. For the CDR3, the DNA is TGTGCCAGTAGATTCGGGACAGGGAGTTTGAACACTGAAGCTTTCTTT. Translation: CASRFGTGSLNTEAFF.